This T cell receptor beta chain was sequenced in a study of blood T cell repertoires in COVID-19. Looked up from germline, CDR1 is SGHNT and CDR2 is YYREEE (reference sequence). The CDR3 is made up of 15 amino acids. Trimming at V came to 3 bases and at J to 2 bases, leaving 7 bases not matched to a gene. The Seattle patients joined while their infection was active and were tracked longitudinally afterward. The table came from immunoSEQ multiplex PCR; TCRdb's copy has only in-frame clones and leaves some out. This table holds approximately 480,000 clones, roughly nine tenths found once. The chain recombines TRBV5-4 with TRBJ1-1; TRBD1 matches 7 bases. The material sequenced was peripheral blood. The source of this sequence is a man aged 18-30 years with COVID-19, enrolled during active disease. The CDR3 is CASSSGDRANTEAFF. The DNA of the CDR3 is TGTGCCAGCAGCTCGGGGGACAGAGCCAACACTGAAGCTTTCTTT.